The T cell receptor (beta chain) described here comes from a study of glioma-infiltrating T cells after dendritic cell vaccination. Measured with immunoSEQ multiplex PCR; TCRdb has only the in-frame clones, and not every one. This table holds tens of thousands of clones, around 84% found once. The CDR3 has 16 residues. Trimming cost V 4 bases and J 0 bases; bases outside gene matches: 4. From germline, CDR1 is SGDLS and CDR2 YYNGEE. The sequence was obtained from a human donor with glioblastoma. The chain joins TRBV9 to TRBJ2-3; 11 bases align to TRBD2. This material consisted of blood, taken before dendritic cell vaccination. DNA of the CDR3: TGTGCCAGCAGCCCTACTAGCGGGGGTAGCACAGATACGCAGTATTTT. It yields the protein CASSPTSGGSTDTQYF.